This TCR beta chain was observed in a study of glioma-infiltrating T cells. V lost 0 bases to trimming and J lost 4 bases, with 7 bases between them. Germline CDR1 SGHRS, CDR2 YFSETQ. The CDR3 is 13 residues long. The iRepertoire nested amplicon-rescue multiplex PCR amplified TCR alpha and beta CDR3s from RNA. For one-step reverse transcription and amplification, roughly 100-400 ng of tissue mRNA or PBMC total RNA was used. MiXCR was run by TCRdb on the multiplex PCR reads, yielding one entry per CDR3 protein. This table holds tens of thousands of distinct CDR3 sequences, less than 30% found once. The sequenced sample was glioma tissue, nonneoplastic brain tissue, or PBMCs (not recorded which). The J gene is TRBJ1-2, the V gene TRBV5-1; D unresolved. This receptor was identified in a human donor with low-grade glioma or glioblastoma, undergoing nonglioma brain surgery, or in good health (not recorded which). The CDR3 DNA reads TGCGCCAGCAGCTTGGGGCAGTTCTATGGCTACACCTTC. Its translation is CASSLGQFYGYTF.